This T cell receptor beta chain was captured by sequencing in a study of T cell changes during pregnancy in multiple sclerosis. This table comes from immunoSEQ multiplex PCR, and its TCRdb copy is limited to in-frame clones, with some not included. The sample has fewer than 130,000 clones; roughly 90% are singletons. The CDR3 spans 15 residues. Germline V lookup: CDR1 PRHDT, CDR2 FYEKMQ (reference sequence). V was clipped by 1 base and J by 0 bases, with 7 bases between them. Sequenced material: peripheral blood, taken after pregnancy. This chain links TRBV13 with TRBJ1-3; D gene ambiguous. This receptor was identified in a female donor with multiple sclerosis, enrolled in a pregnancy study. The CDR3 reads CASSLVQSSGNTIYF. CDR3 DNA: TGTGCCAGCAGCTTAGTACAGAGCTCTGGAAACACCATATATTTT.